The 30 T cell receptor beta chains presented below share a single source sample, sequenced in a study of blood T cell repertoires in COVID-19. Profiling relied on immunoSEQ multiplex PCR, and the TCRdb table lists in-frame clones only, not all of them. The sample holds 200,000 to 250,000 clones, 75% to 85% seen once. The sequenced material came from peripheral blood. The receptors come from a woman younger than 45 with COVID-19, enrolled during active disease.

With regard to this clone: Relative to the germline gene, one junction end is altered; a read error may explain this. Here the CDR3 reads CASSDSGQGGIYEQYF. The CDR3 region has the DNA TGTGCCAGCAGTGACTCAGGACAGGGGGGGATCTACGAGCAGTACTTC. The chain uses TRBV6-6 and TRBJ2-7, with 10 bases lining up with TRBD1. Germline CDR1 reads MNHNY; CDR2 reads SVGAGI (reference sequence). This CDR3 region has 16 residues.

The rearrangement uses TRBV5-1 and TRBJ2-2, with TRBD1 as a possible D gene (7 bases). The CDR3 runs to 17 residues. Trimming removed 4 bases at V and 2 bases at J, with 18 bases between. Looked up from germline, CDR1 is SGHRS and CDR2 is YFSETQ. CDR3 amino acids: CASSPGGDRINTGELFF. The DNA for the CDR3 is TGCGCCAGCAGCCCGGGCGGGGACAGAATTAACACCGGGGAGCTGTTTTTT.

Only a few counts were recorded for this clone. The chain is built from TRBV3-1 (or the pseudogene TRBV3-2) and TRBJ2-7, with D possibly being TRBD1 (5 bases). Trimming cost V 2 bases and J 3 bases, with 8 bases left between them. This CDR3 is 13 amino acids long. CDR1 is LGHDT, CDR2 YNNKEL, per germline (reference sequence). CDR3 nucleotides: TGTGCCAGCAGCCAAACCGACAGCTACGAGCAGTACTTC. Amino acid sequence: CASSQTDSYEQYF.

As DNA, the CDR3 is TGTGCCAGCAGCCCTCCGGGGACTAGCCGCACCGGGGAGCTGTTTTTT. This codes for CASSPPGTSRTGELFF. The chain links TRBV5-4 to TRBJ2-2; 9 bases are shared with TRBD2. CDR1 and CDR2 from the germline V gene are SGHNT and YYREEE (reference sequence). Trimming took 4 bases from V and 4 from J; bases not matched to a gene: 8. This CDR3 region has 16 residues.

V and J are TRBV6-2 or TRBV6-3 and TRBJ2-1; no clear D gene. Trimming shortened V by 5 bases and J by 9 bases, and 11 bases separated the two germline ends. In germline, CDR1 is MNHEY, CDR2 SVGEGT. The CDR3 runs 12 residues. Here the CDR3 DNA reads TGTGCCAGCAGTCTACGACAAGCTGAGCAGTTCTTC. It encodes CASSLRQAEQFF.

On this clone itself: In the same sample, other DNA sequences code for this CDR3. The rearrangement links TRBV5-1 to TRBJ1-1, with TRBD1 as a possible D gene (5 bases). V lost 4 bases and J 1 base, leaving 8 bases between the germline ends. The CDR3 extends over 13 amino acids. CDR1 is SGHRS and CDR2 is YFSETQ in the germline V gene. This CDR3 reads CASSLQGNTEAFF. DNA for the CDR3: TGCGCCAGCAGCCTGCAGGGGAACACTGAAGCTTTCTTT.

This clone has a single count. The chain has TRBV6-5 and TRBJ1-1; the match to TRBD1 covers 7 bases. From germline, CDR1 is MNHEY and CDR2 SVGAGI. With 2 bases clipped from V and 5 bases from J, the junction kept 2 bases outside the gene matches. The CDR3 covers 13 residues. CDR3 sequence (DNA): TGTGCCAGCAGTTACAGGGGGCGGACTGAAGCTTTCTTT. It translates to CASSYRGRTEAFF.

The J gene is TRBJ2-1, the V gene TRBV9; 8 nucleotides match TRBD1. CDR1 is SGDLS and CDR2 is YYNGEE in the germline V gene. CDR3 length equals 15 residues. V was clipped by 4 bases and J by 3 bases; unmatched bases: 6. The CDR3 coding sequence is TGTGCCAGCAGCACCCGACAGGGGCGCTACAATGAGCAGTTCTTC. Protein sequence: CASSTRQGRYNEQFF.

This clone was detected a few times. The chain carries TRBV11-2 and TRBJ1-1; D is unresolved. CDR3 length equals 16 residues. The V gene's germline CDR1 is SGHAT and CDR2 FQNNGV. With 3 bases removed from V and 0 bases from J, the gap between germline ends came to 14 bases. The CDR3 here is CASSLLLGGLNTEAFF. CDR3 DNA: TGTGCCAGCAGCTTGTTGCTGGGAGGGCTGAACACTGAAGCTTTCTTT.

The chain has TRBV2 and TRBJ2-7; D is possibly TRBD2 (5 bases). Deletions cut 0 bases from V and 0 bases from J, with 15 bases between. The germline CDR1 and CDR2 sequences are SNHLY and FYNNEI. The CDR3 sequence is 17 residues long. In DNA, the CDR3 is TGTGCCAGCAGTGAAGCCCTGACTACCTGGAGCTCCTACGAGCAGTACTTC. Translation: CASSEALTTWSSYEQYF.

The CDR3 sequence: CAWRGVSDEQYF. Written as DNA, the CDR3 is TGTGCCTGGAGGGGAGTTAGTGACGAGCAGTACTTC. The rearrangement uses TRBV30 and TRBJ2-7; a weak D match, TRBD2 (5 bases). With 3 bases removed from V and 5 bases from J, the gap between germline ends came to 11 bases. CDR3 length: 12 residues. Germline V lookup: CDR1 GTSNPN, CDR2 SVGIG (reference sequence).

The chain recombines TRBV7-7 with TRBJ2-1; TRBD1 matches 8 bases. CDR1 and CDR2 from the germline V gene are SSHAT and FNYEAQ (reference sequence). This CDR3 comprises 13 residues. Trimming removed 4 bases from V and 8 bases from J; junction bases left unmatched: 4. CDR3 sequence reads: CASSSDREDEQFF. CDR3 nucleotides: TGTGCCAGCAGCTCGGACAGGGAGGATGAGCAGTTCTTC.

The rearrangement uses TRBV5-1 and TRBJ1-1; 7 bases are a match to TRBD1. Germline trimming cut 2 bases from V and 4 bases from J; bases unmatched to any gene: 8. The CDR3 loop spans 15 amino acids. Germline loops: CDR1 SGHRS, CDR2 YFSETQ. The CDR3 protein is CASSLLQGMTTEAFF. CDR3 nucleotide sequence: TGCGCCAGCAGCTTACTACAGGGGATGACCACTGAAGCTTTCTTT.

This rearrangement joins TRBV5-4 to TRBJ1-1; D is possibly TRBD1 (5 bases). CDR1 and CDR2 from the germline V gene are SGHNT and YYREEE (reference sequence). Trimming removed 1 base from V and 1 base from J, with 5 bases in between. The length of the CDR3 is 13 residues. The CDR3 region has the DNA TGTGCCAGCAGCTTGCAGGGGAACACTGAAGCTTTCTTT. Amino acid sequence: CASSLQGNTEAFF. The full variable domain, its missing parts supplied by reference TRBV5-4 and TRBJ1-1, is ETGVTQSPTHLIKTRGQQVTLRCSSQSGHNTVSWYQQALGQGPQFIFQYYREEENGRGNFPPRFSGLQFPNYSSELNVNALELDDSALYLCASSLQGNTEAFFGQGTRLTVV.

The chain employs TRBV5-1 and TRBJ1-1, with D uncertain. This CDR3 comprises 14 residues. Trimming removed 0 bases at V and 1 base at J, with 7 bases between. Germline values: CDR1 SGHRS, CDR2 YFSETQ. CDR3 region: CASSLGFGNTEAFF. The CDR3 DNA is TGCGCCAGCAGCTTGGGGTTCGGGAACACTGAAGCTTTCTTT.

The chain combines TRBV28 with TRBJ1-2; 7 bases line up with TRBD1. This CDR3 is built from 14 residues. J lost 4 bases, V lost 4 bases, and 6 bases had no gene match. Germline lookup yields CDR1 MDHEN and CDR2 SYDVKM. CDR3 sequence (DNA): TGTGCCAGCAGTTACAGGGGTCGAGGCTATGGCTACACCTTC. It translates to CASSYRGRGYGYTF.

The rearrangement joins TRBV29-1 to TRBJ2-5; tentative D call: TRBD1 (6 bases). V dropped 6 bases and J dropped 1 base, with 15 bases sitting between them. This CDR3 spans 14 amino acids. Germline V gene sequence: CDR1 SQVTM, CDR2 ANQGSEA. For the CDR3, the DNA is TGCAGCGTCGATGTGGGACACCTCCAAGAGACCCAGTACTTC. Translated, it gives CSVDVGHLQETQYF.

This chain uses TRBV30 with TRBJ1-5, with D perhaps matching TRBD1 (6 bases). CDR1 is GTSNPN and CDR2 is SVGIG in the germline V gene (reference sequence). Trimming cost V 2 bases and J 4 bases, with 18 bases left between them. CDR3 length equals 16 residues. The CDR3 nucleotides read TGTGCCTGGAGTTGGGGGTCCAGTAGGGGGAATCAGCCCCAGCATTTT. Amino acid sequence: CAWSWGSSRGNQPQHF.

The J gene is TRBJ2-5, the V gene TRBV10-3; TRBD2 aligns across 9 bases. CDR3 length equals 17 residues. The junction had 6 bases not matched to a gene; V was cut back by 0 bases and J by 1 base. The germline V gene has CDR1 ENHRY and CDR2 SYGVKD. Here the CDR3 reads CAISESGREGLQETQYF. As DNA, the CDR3 is TGTGCCATCAGTGAGTCCGGGCGGGAGGGTCTCCAAGAGACCCAGTACTTC.

V gene TRBV29-1 combines with J gene TRBJ1-2; 11 bases align to TRBD1. The CDR3 contains 12 residues. The V gene end was trimmed by 7 bases and the J gene end by 6 bases; junction bases not matched to a gene: 4. Per germline, CDR1 SQVTM and CDR2 ANQGSEA. The CDR3, as DNA: TGCAGCGCAAGGGACAGGGGGGATGGCTACACCTTC. Protein sequence: CSARDRGDGYTF.

The J gene is TRBJ2-3, the V gene TRBV5-1; possibly TRBD1 for D (5 bases). Germline-derived CDR1 and CDR2 are SGHRS and YFSETQ. This CDR3 has 15 amino acids. V was cut by 3 bases and J by 0 bases, with 11 bases left in between. The CDR3 reads CASSYEDRSTDTQYF. The CDR3 DNA follows: TGCGCCAGCAGCTATGAAGACAGAAGCACAGATACGCAGTATTTT.

V and J are TRBV19 and TRBJ2-7, with TRBD1 matching 9 bases. The CDR3 covers 16 residues. Germline CDR1 is LNHDA and CDR2 is SQIVND (reference sequence). V dropped 5 bases and J dropped 6; count of bases not matched to a gene: 14. DNA of the CDR3: TGTGCCAGTAGTGAGCCCTCCGGGACAGGGTCTGGCGAGCAGTACTTC. It specifies CASSEPSGTGSGEQYF. Complete variable domain (other parts from reference TRBV19 and TRBJ2-7): DGGITQSPKYLFRKEGQNVTLSCEQNLNHDAMYWYRQDPGQGLRLIYYSQIVNDFQKGDIAEGYSVSREKKESFPLTVTSAQKNPTAFYLCASSEPSGTGSGEQYFGPGTRLTVT.

This chain uses TRBV5-6 with TRBJ1-2, with 9 bases identical to TRBD1. CDR3 size: 16 residues. J gave up 1 base and V 8 bases, and 12 bases lay outside the gene matches. Per the germline V gene, CDR1 is SGHDT and CDR2 is YYEEEE. The chain's CDR3 is CASGGTGTGFNYGYTF. In DNA, the CDR3 is TGTGCCAGTGGAGGGACCGGGACAGGGTTTAACTATGGCTACACCTTC.

The chain's CDR3 is CASSVGGSSPHEQYF. The CDR3 DNA reads as TGTGCCAGCAGCGTAGGAGGTAGCTCTCCCCACGAGCAGTACTTC. The chain employs TRBV9 and TRBJ2-7; D remains ambiguous. The V gene's germline CDR1 is SGDLS and CDR2 YYNGEE. The CDR3 is 15 amino acids. V lost 0 bases and J 5 bases, leaving 15 bases between the germline ends. The whole variable domain, remainder taken from reference TRBV9 and TRBJ2-7, is DSGVTQTPKHLITATGQRVTLRCSPRSGDLSVYWYQQSLDQGLQFLIQYYNGEERAKGNILERFSAQQFPDLHSELNLSSLELGDSALYFCASSVGGSSPHEQYFGPGTRLTVT.

The chain employs TRBV4-1 and TRBJ2-4; 12 bases align to TRBD2. Germline V lookup: CDR1 MGHRA, CDR2 YSYEKL. The length of the CDR3 is 19 residues. Trimming removed 0 bases from V and 6 bases from J; junction bases left unmatched: 12. The CDR3 DNA follows: TGCGCCAGCAGCCAAGAGGGGGCTAGCGGGGGGGCCGAGCGAAACATTCAGTACTTC. It encodes CASSQEGASGGAERNIQYF.

The V gene is TRBV7-2, the J gene TRBJ2-7; TRBD2 is a possible D gene (6 bases). V was clipped by 7 bases and J by 6 bases, with 10 bases between them. Germline V gives CDR1 SGHTA, CDR2 FQGNSA. This CDR3 contains 11 residues. DNA for the CDR3: TGTGCCAGCATCTTCGGGAGCGAGCAGTACTTC. It yields the protein CASIFGSEQYF.

The V call is TRBV5-1, the J call TRBJ2-3; 8 nucleotides align to TRBD2. Germline V lookup: CDR1 SGHRS, CDR2 YFSETQ. The junction had 5 bases not matched to a gene; V was cut back by 4 bases and J by 4 bases. CDR3 length equals 14 residues. The chain's CDR3 is CASSGTGGSDTQYF. The CDR3 nucleotides read TGCGCCAGCAGCGGGACGGGGGGGTCAGATACGCAGTATTTT.

Turning to this clone: Within the sample, other DNA sequences also encode this same CDR3. The chain is built from TRBV10-3 and TRBJ2-7; no definite D call. Germline loops: CDR1 ENHRY, CDR2 SYGVKD. The CDR3 extends over 14 amino acids. The V and J ends lost 3 bases and 1 base respectively, with 10 bases between them. The DNA for the CDR3 is TGTGCCATCAGTGAATCAGGCAGTTCCTACGAGCAGTACTTC. Translating gives CAISESGSSYEQYF.

The chain combines TRBV7-9 with TRBJ2-3; D may be TRBD2 (7 bases). Deletions cut 1 base from V and 0 bases from J, with 11 bases between. The CDR3 contains 16 residues. CDR1 SEHNR and CDR2 FQNEAQ come from the germline V gene (reference sequence). CDR3 DNA sequence: TGTGCCAGCAGCTTAGGCGGCGGGGGCAGCACAGATACGCAGTATTTT. The encoded protein is CASSLGGGGSTDTQYF. The variable domain in full, with the rest retrieved from reference TRBV7-9 and TRBJ2-3, is DTGVSQNPRHKITKRGQNVTFRCDPISEHNRLYWYRQTLGQGPEFLTYFQNEAQLEKSRLLSDRFSAERPKGSFSTLEIQRTEQGDSAMYLCASSLGGGGSTDTQYFGPGTRLTVL.

The gene calls are TRBV18 and TRBJ2-3; 8 bases line up with TRBD2. Germline trimming cut 2 bases from V and 0 bases from J; bases unmatched to any gene: 13. The CDR3 covers 19 residues. Germline V lookup: CDR1 KGHSH, CDR2 LQKENI. In nucleotides, the CDR3 is TGTGCCAGCTCACCAGTGGGGCTGCGGGGGGCATACAGCACAGATACGCAGTATTTT. Amino acid sequence: CASSPVGLRGAYSTDTQYF.